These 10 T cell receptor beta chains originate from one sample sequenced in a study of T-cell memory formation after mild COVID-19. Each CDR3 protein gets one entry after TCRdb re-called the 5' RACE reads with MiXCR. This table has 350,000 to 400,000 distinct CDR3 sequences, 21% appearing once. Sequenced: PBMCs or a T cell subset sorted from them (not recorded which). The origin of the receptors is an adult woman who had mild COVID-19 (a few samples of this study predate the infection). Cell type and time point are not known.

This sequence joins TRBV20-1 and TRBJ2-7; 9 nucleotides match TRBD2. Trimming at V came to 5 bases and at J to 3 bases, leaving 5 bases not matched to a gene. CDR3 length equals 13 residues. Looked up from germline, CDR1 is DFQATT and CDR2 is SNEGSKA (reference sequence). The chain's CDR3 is CSALLTSGYEQYF. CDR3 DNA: TGCAGTGCTCTTCTGACTAGCGGCTACGAGCAGTACTTC.

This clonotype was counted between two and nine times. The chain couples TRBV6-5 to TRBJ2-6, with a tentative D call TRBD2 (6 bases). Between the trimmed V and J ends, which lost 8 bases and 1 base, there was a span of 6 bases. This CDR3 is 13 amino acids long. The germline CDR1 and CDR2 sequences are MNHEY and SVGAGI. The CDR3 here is CASGGSGANVLTF. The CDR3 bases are TGTGCCAGCGGAGGGTCTGGGGCCAACGTCCTGACTTTC.

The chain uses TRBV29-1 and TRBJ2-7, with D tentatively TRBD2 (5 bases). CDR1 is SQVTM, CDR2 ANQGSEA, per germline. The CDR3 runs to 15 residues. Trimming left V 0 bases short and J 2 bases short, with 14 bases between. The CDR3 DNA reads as TGCAGCGTTGAAGAACCAGCGGCCGGGGCCTACGAGCAGTACTTC. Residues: CSVEEPAAGAYEQYF.

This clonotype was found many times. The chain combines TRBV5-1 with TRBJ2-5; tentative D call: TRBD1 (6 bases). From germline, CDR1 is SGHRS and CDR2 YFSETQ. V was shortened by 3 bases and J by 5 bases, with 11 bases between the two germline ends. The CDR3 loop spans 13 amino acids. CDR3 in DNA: TGCGCCAGCAGCTCGCAGGGGACGGAGACCCAGTACTTC. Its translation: CASSSQGTETQYF.

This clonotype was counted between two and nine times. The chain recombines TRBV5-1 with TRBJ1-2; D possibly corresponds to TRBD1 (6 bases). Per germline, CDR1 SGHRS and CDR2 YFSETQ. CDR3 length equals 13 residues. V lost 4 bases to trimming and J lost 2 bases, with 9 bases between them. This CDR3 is CASSRDTNYGYTF. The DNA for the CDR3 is TGCGCCAGCAGCCGGGACACCAACTATGGCTACACCTTC.

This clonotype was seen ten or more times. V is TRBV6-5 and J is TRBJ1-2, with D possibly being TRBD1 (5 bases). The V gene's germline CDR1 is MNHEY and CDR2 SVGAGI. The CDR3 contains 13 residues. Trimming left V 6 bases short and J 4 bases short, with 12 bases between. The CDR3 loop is CASSRGTAYGYTF. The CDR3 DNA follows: TGTGCCAGCAGCCGGGGGACTGCCTATGGCTACACCTTC.

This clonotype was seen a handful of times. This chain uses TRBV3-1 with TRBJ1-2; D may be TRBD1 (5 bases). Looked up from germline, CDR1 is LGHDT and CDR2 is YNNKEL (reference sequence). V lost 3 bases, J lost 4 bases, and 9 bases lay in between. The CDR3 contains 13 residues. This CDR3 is CASSHRTTYGYTF. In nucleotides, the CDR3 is TGTGCCAGCAGCCATAGGACAACCTATGGCTACACCTTC.

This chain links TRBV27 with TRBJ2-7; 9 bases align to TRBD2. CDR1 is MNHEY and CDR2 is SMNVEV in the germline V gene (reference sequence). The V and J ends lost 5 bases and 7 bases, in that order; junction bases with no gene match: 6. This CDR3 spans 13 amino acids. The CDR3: CASSAGGPEEQYF. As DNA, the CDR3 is TGTGCCAGCAGTGCGGGGGGGCCTGAAGAGCAGTACTTC.

DNA of the CDR3: TGTGCCAGCAGCTCCCAGGACACTGAAGCTTTCTTT. It encodes CASSSQDTEAFF. The chain joins TRBV9 to TRBJ1-1; D unclear. Germline values: CDR1 SGDLS, CDR2 YYNGEE. The V end lost 4 bases, the J end lost 3 bases, and 7 bases lay between the germline ends. This CDR3 is built from 12 residues.

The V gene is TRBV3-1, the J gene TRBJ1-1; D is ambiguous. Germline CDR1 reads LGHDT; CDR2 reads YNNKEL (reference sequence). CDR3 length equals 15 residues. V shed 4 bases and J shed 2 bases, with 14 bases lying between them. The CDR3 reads CASSPRPAGNTEAFF. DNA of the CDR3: TGTGCCAGCAGCCCCCGCCCGGCGGGAAACACTGAAGCTTTCTTT.